This TCR beta chain was obtained from a study of metastatic and nonmetastatic thyroid tumors. The overall study: It was across blood and tumor or nodule tissue from malignant and benign thyroid patients that repertoires were compared.

The CDR3 consists of 13 residues. V was cut by 7 bases and J by 3 bases, with 11 bases left in between. CDR1 and CDR2 (germline): MNHEY, SVGEGT. Per the original methods: For papillary thyroid cancer, a distant-metastasis classifier was constructed from CDR3 differences observed across clinicopathological groups. TCRdb recomputed clones from the PCR reads via MiXCR. The V and J calls and clone size are TCRdb's, not the authors'. The table includes about 59,000 clones, roughly 30% detected once. Turning to this clone: The antigen is unknown.

No patient received treatment before thyroid surgery. Broader study findings: Malignant thyroid tumors reportedly exceeded benign nodules significantly in TCR beta diversity, with the difference appearing in blood and tumor.

Sequenced input: blood. This TCR was sampled from a female donor with papillary thyroid cancer or a benign thyroid nodule (not recorded which). Some clones in this sample may be carry-over from other donors' samples. This chain uses TRBV6-2 or TRBV6-3 with TRBJ2-3; TRBD2 is a possible D gene (7 bases). The CDR3 protein is CASMRGGTDTQYF. The CDR3 bases are TGTGCCAGCATGAGGGGGGGAACAGATACGCAGTATTTT.